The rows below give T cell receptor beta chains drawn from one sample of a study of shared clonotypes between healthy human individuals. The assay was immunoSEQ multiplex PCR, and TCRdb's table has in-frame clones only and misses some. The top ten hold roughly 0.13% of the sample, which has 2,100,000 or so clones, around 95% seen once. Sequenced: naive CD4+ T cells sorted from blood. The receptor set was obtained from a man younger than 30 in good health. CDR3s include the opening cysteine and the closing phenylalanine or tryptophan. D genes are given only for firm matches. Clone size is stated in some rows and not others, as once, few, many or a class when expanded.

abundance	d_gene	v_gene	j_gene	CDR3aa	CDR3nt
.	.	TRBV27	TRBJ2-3	CASSFRGDTQYF	TGTGCCAGCAGTTTCAGAGGAGATACGCAGTATTTT
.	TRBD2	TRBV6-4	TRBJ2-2	CASRALAASGELFF	TGTGCCAGCAGAGCACTAGCGGCGTCCGGGGAGCTGTTTTTT
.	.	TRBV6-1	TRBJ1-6	CASTVGISPLHF	TGTGCCAGCACGGTCGGGATCTCACCCCTCCACTTT
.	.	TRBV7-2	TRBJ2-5	CASSLLETQYF	TGTGCCAGCAGCTTATTAGAGACCCAGTACTTC
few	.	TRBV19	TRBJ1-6	CASSISGSSPLHF	TGTGCCAGTAGTATATCGGGGAGTTCACCCCTCCACTTT
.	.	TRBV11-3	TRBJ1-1	CASSSMWGGPAFF	TGTGCCAGCAGCTCAATGTGGGGGGGCCCCGCTTTCTTT
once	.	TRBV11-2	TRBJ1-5	CASSLDFSNQPQHF	TGTGCCAGCAGCTTAGATTTTTCCAATCAGCCCCAGCATTTT
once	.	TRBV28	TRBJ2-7	CASSSPLGLGYEQYF	TGTGCCAGCAGTTCCCCTTTGGGCCTTGGGTACGAGCAGTACTTC
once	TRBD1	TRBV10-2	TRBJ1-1	CASSGFVGGGKAFF	TGCGCCAGCAGTGGTTTCGTAGGGGGCGGGAAAGCTTTCTTT
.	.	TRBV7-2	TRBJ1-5	CASSLVSGGRGNQPQHF	TGTGCCAGCAGCTTAGTGTCCGGGGGGCGCGGCAATCAGCCCCAGCATTTT
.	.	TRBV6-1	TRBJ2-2	CASGANTGELFF	TGTGCCAGCGGGGCGAACACCGGGGAGCTGTTTTTT
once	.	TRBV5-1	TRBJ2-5	CASSLGQTQGTQYF	TGCGCCAGCAGCTTAGGACAGACCCAAGGGACCCAGTACTTC
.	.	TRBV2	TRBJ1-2	CASRETPTRGYTF	TGTGCCAGCAGGGAGACACCGACGCGAGGCTACACCTTC
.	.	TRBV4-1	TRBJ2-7	CASRPTGTSGYEQYF	TGCGCCAGCAGACCTACAGGGACCTCGGGTTACGAGCAGTACTTC
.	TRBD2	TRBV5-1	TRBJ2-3	CASSLGSGGSTDTQYF	TGCGCCAGCAGCTTGGGTAGCGGGGGGAGCACAGATACGCAGTATTTT
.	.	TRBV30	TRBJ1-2	CAWSRSLSPAYGYTF	TGTGCCTGGAGTAGGTCCCTCAGTCCAGCTTATGGCTACACCTTC
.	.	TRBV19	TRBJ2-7	CASSRQADEQYF	TGTGCCAGTAGTCGACAGGCTGACGAGCAGTACTTC
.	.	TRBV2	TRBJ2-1	CASRPAGSYNEQFF	TGTGCCAGCAGGCCAGCGGGTTCCTACAATGAGCAGTTCTTC
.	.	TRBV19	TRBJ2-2	CASRSGQNTGELFF	TGTGCCAGTAGATCTGGACAGAACACCGGGGAGCTGTTTTTT
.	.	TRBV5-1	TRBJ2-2	CASSLALAGTGELFF	TGCGCCAGCAGCTTGGCACTAGCTGGCACCGGGGAGCTGTTTTTT
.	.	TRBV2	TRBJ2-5	CASSGQFNGETQYF	TGTGCCAGCAGTGGGCAGTTCAACGGGGAGACCCAGTACTTC
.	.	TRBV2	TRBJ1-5	CASRDELNQPQHF	TGTGCCAGCAGGGACGAATTGAATCAGCCCCAGCATTTT
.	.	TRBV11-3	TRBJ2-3	CASSRGQLDTQYF	TGTGCCAGCAGCAGAGGACAGTTAGATACGCAGTATTTT
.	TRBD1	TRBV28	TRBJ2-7	CATLKGQGNEQYF	TGTGCCACTCTCAAAGGACAGGGGAACGAGCAGTACTTC
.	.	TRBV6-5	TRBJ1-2	CASSYGPTVEYGYTF	TGTGCCAGCAGTTACGGCCCGACAGTGGAATATGGCTACACCTTC
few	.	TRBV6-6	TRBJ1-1	CASSYANTEAFF	TGTGCCAGCAGTTACGCGAACACTGAAGCTTTCTTT
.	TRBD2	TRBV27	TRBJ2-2	CASRRAGSTGELFF	TGTGCCAGCAGACGAGCGGGGAGCACCGGGGAGCTGTTTTTT
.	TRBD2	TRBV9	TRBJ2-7	CASSVELAGGPLSYEQYF	TGTGCCAGCAGCGTAGAGCTAGCGGGAGGGCCCCTCTCCTACGAGCAGTACTTC
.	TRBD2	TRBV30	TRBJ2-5	CAWSNLAGAGTTQYF	TGTGCCTGGAGTAATCTAGCGGGAGCAGGGACCACCCAGTACTTC
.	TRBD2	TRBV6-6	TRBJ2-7	CASSHPSGQGHYEQYF	TGTGCCAGCAGTCACCCTAGCGGGCAGGGTCACTACGAGCAGTACTTC
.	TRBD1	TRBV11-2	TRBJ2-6	CASTRTGNSGANVLTF	TGTGCCAGCACCAGGACAGGAAACTCTGGGGCCAACGTCCTGACTTTC
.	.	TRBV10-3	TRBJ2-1	CAISVSGGQNEQFF	TGTGCCATCAGTGTTTCGGGAGGACAGAATGAGCAGTTCTTC
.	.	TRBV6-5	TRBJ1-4	CASLTSGDVRKLFF	TGTGCCAGCCTAACCTCCGGGGACGTCCGAAAACTGTTTTTT
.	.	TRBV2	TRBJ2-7	CASRLRKDEQYF	TGTGCCAGCAGGTTGCGGAAAGACGAGCAGTACTTC
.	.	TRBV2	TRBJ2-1	CASSTGTASYNEQFF	TGTGCCAGCAGTACCGGGACCGCTTCCTACAATGAGCAGTTCTTC
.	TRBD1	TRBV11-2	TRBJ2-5	CASSLDRGETQYF	TGTGCCAGCAGCCTGGACAGGGGGGAGACCCAGTACTTC
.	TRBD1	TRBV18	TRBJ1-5	CASSRGQGEPQHF	TGTGCCAGCTCACGTGGACAGGGCGAGCCCCAGCATTTT
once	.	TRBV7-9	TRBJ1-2	CASSFQNNYGYTF	TGTGCCAGCAGCTTCCAGAATAACTATGGCTACACCTTC
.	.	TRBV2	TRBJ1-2	CASSEGPPQVGYGYTF	TGTGCCAGCAGTGAAGGCCCCCCACAAGTGGGCTATGGCTACACCTTC
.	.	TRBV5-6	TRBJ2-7	CASSPYPQAYEQYF	TGTGCCAGCAGCCCCTACCCGCAGGCCTACGAGCAGTACTTC
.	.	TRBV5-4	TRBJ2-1	CASSFRGDSYNEQFF	TGTGCCAGCAGCTTTAGGGGGGACTCCTACAATGAGCAGTTCTTC
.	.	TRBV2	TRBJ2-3	CASKVKDTQYF	TGTGCCAGCAAAGTAAAAGATACGCAGTATTTT
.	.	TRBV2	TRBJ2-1	CASSESILDNEQFF	TGTGCCAGCAGTGAAAGCATTTTGGACAATGAGCAGTTCTTC
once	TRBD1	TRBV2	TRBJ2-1	CASSIDRGSYNEQFF	TGTGCCAGCAGTATCGACAGGGGGTCCTACAATGAGCAGTTCTTC
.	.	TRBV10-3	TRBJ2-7	CAIKPGDPYEQYF	TGTGCCATCAAGCCAGGCGACCCCTACGAGCAGTACTTC
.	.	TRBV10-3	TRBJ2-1	CAISTAGTYNEQFF	TGTGCCATCAGTACGGCAGGGACCTACAATGAGCAGTTCTTC
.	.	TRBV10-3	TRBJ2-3	CAIKADRYTDTQYF	TGTGCCATCAAGGCTGACCGGTACACAGATACGCAGTATTTT
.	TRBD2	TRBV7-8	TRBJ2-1	CASSTRTSGRRGYNEQFF	TGTGCCAGCAGCACTCGGACTAGCGGCAGGAGAGGATACAATGAGCAGTTCTTC
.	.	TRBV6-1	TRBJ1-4	CASSELPDYGEKLFF	TGTGCCAGCAGTGAATTACCGGATTATGGTGAAAAACTGTTTTTT
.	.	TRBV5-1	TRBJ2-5	CASSSQGYQETQYF	TGCGCCAGCAGCTCTCAGGGGTACCAAGAGACCCAGTACTTC
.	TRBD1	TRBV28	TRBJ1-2	CASSSRDRGPYGYTF	TGTGCCAGCAGTTCCCGGGACAGGGGGCCCTATGGCTACACCTTC
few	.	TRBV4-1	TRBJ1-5	CASSQDWGSEPQHF	TGCGCCAGCAGCCAAGATTGGGGTTCTGAGCCCCAGCATTTT
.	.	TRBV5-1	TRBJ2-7	CASSLEGIGDEQYF	TGCGCCAGCAGCTTGGAAGGGATTGGCGACGAGCAGTACTTC
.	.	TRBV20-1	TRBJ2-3	CSALWDTQYF	TGCAGTGCTCTCTGGGATACGCAGTATTTT
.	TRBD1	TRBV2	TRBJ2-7	CASSGDRGNEQYF	TGTGCCAGCAGTGGAGACAGGGGGAACGAGCAGTACTTC
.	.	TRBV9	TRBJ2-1	CASSVGGSSSYNEQFF	TGTGCCAGCAGCGTAGGCGGCTCCAGCTCCTACAATGAGCAGTTCTTC
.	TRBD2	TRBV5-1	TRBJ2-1	CASSLAPGLAGDNEQFF	TGCGCCAGCAGCTTGGCCCCCGGACTAGCGGGGGACAATGAGCAGTTCTTC
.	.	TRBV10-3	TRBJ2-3	CAISEDFPSPTSTDTQYF	TGTGCCATCAGTGAGGATTTCCCTAGCCCCACTAGCACAGATACGCAGTATTTT
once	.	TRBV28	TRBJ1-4	CASSSDIATNEKLFF	TGTGCCAGCAGTTCCGACATTGCAACTAATGAAAAACTGTTTTTT
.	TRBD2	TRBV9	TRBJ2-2	CASSVRPPSGAGELFF	TGTGCCAGCAGCGTACGTCCCCCTAGCGGGGCCGGGGAGCTGTTTTTT